A selection of T cell receptor beta chains follows, all from one sample in a study of blood T cell repertoires in COVID-19. This table comes from immunoSEQ multiplex PCR, and its TCRdb copy is limited to in-frame clones, with some not included. The table includes approximately 310,000 clones, around 87% detected once. Sequencing was done on a sample of peripheral blood. All receptors come from a man between 50 and 59 years old with active or convalescent COVID-19. Both conserved end residues are part of each CDR3. Fields, in order: D gene, J gene, V gene, clone size, CDR3 length, CDR3 protein, CDR3 DNA. A D gene is named only where the DNA matches it firmly. Clone size is not always given. Where it is, it says once, few, many or a class for expanded clones.

D: .; J: TRBJ2-3; V: TRBV10-3; size: once; length: 15; CDR3: CAISPSDGGTDTQYF; DNA: TGTGCCATCAGTCCCAGCGATGGAGGCACAGATACGCAGTATTTT
D: .; J: TRBJ2-1; V: TRBV28; size: .; length: 16; CDR3: CASSPSFFGEYNEQFF; DNA: TGTGCCAGCAGTCCATCCTTTTTCGGGGAATACAATGAGCAGTTCTTC
D: .; J: TRBJ2-7; V: TRBV6-5; size: .; length: 13; CDR3: CASSREVEDEQYF; DNA: TGTGCCAGCTCTCGGGAAGTAGAGGACGAGCAGTACTTC
D: .; J: TRBJ2-5; V: TRBV27; size: .; length: 17; CDR3: CASSLSRAGTPQETQYF; DNA: TGTGCCAGCAGTTTATCCCGGGCCGGGACTCCTCAAGAGACCCAGTACTTC
D: TRBD2; J: TRBJ2-5; V: TRBV5-4; size: .; length: 15; CDR3: CASSFRAGEAETQYF; DNA: TGTGCCAGCAGCTTCCGTGCGGGGGAGGCGGAGACCCAGTACTTC
D: TRBD1; J: TRBJ2-7; V: TRBV7-2; size: .; length: 19; CDR3: CASSPRQGAVLKQHYEQYF; DNA: TGTGCCAGCAGCCCACGACAGGGGGCGGTCCTCAAACAACATTACGAGCAGTACTTC
D: .; J: TRBJ2-5; V: TRBV3-1/TRBV3-2; size: .; length: 12; CDR3: CASSQDKETQYF; DNA: TGTGCCAGCAGCCAAGATAAAGAGACCCAGTACTTC
D: .; J: TRBJ1-1; V: TRBV7-2; size: .; length: 13; CDR3: CASSLSTGREAFF; DNA: TGTGCCAGCAGCTTGTCGACAGGCCGGGAAGCTTTCTTT
D: TRBD1; J: TRBJ1-4; V: TRBV4-2; size: .; length: 17; CDR3: CASSRVRTGGFREKLFF; DNA: TGTGCCAGCAGCCGGGTAAGGACAGGGGGATTCCGGGAAAAACTGTTTTTT
D: TRBD1; J: TRBJ1-1; V: TRBV7-8; size: once; length: 12; CDR3: CASSRDSTEAFF; DNA: TGTGCCAGCAGCCGGGACAGCACTGAAGCTTTCTTT
D: TRBD1; J: TRBJ1-2; V: TRBV28; size: .; length: 15; CDR3: CASSFVTGGNYGYTF; DNA: TGTGCCAGCAGTTTCGTGACAGGGGGCAACTATGGCTACACCTTC
D: .; J: TRBJ2-3; V: TRBV23-1; size: .; length: 12; CDR3: CAKAGSTDTQYF; DNA: TGCGCCAAAGCGGGTAGCACAGATACGCAGTATTTT
D: .; J: TRBJ2-3; V: TRBV11-3; size: .; length: 13; CDR3: CASAVAYTDTQYF; DNA: TGTGCCAGCGCGGTAGCGTACACAGATACGCAGTATTTT
D: .; J: TRBJ1-1; V: TRBV9; size: few; length: 14; CDR3: CASSATQGLAEAFF; DNA: TGTGCCAGCAGCGCCACCCAGGGTTTAGCTGAAGCTTTCTTT
D: .; J: TRBJ1-3; V: TRBV28; size: .; length: 18; CDR3: CATILLGGGGLSGNTIYF; DNA: TGTGCCACCATTCTTTTGGGGGGCGGGGGCCTCTCTGGAAACACCATATATTTT
D: .; J: TRBJ1-2; V: TRBV19; size: .; length: 14; CDR3: CASTTSGGTGGYTF; DNA: TGTGCCAGTACCACATCGGGGGGTACAGGTGGCTACACCTTC
D: .; J: TRBJ1-5; V: TRBV4-1; size: .; length: 22; CDR3: CASSQDLQPFQDGKESNQPQHF; DNA: TGCGCCAGCAGCCAAGATTTACAGCCGTTCCAGGACGGGAAGGAGAGCAATCAGCCCCAGCATTTT
D: .; J: TRBJ2-3; V: TRBV3-1/TRBV3-2; size: .; length: 15; CDR3: CASSQVGSSTDTQYF; DNA: TGTGCCAGCAGCCAAGTCGGGTCTAGCACAGATACGCAGTATTTT
D: .; J: TRBJ1-1; V: TRBV29-1; size: .; length: 12; CDR3: CSVKQVNTEAFF; DNA: TGCAGCGTTAAACAGGTGAACACTGAAGCTTTCTTT
D: TRBD1; J: TRBJ1-3; V: TRBV2; size: few; length: 15; CDR3: CASRDDRGPGNTIYF; DNA: TGTGCCAGCAGGGATGACAGGGGGCCAGGAAACACCATATATTTT
D: .; J: TRBJ2-5; V: TRBV5-1; size: .; length: 13; CDR3: CASSQQGRETQYF; DNA: TGCGCCAGCAGCCAGCAGGGTCGAGAGACCCAGTACTTC
D: .; J: TRBJ1-2; V: TRBV6-5; size: .; length: 14; CDR3: CASRSPGIVYGYTF; DNA: TGTGCCAGCAGAAGCCCCGGGATTGTCTATGGCTACACCTTC
D: TRBD2; J: TRBJ2-1; V: TRBV27; size: .; length: 15; CDR3: CASSLWTSGRVEQFF; DNA: TGTGCCAGCAGTTTATGGACTAGCGGGAGGGTCGAGCAGTTCTTC
D: .; J: TRBJ2-7; V: TRBV7-7; size: .; length: 13; CDR3: CASSKDLSYEQYF; DNA: TGTGCCAGCAGCAAGGACTTGTCCTACGAGCAGTACTTC
D: TRBD1; J: TRBJ1-1; V: TRBV6-9; size: .; length: 16; CDR3: CASSSDRGVSDTEAFF; DNA: TGTGCCAGCAGCTCAGACAGGGGAGTTTCGGACACTGAAGCTTTCTTT
D: .; J: TRBJ1-4; V: TRBV24-1; size: .; length: 11; CDR3: CPKPRFEKLFF; DNA: TGTCCCAAGCCCAGGTTTGAAAAACTGTTTTTT
D: TRBD1; J: TRBJ1-1; V: TRBV19; size: .; length: 12; CDR3: CAGRGSDTEAFF; DNA: TGTGCCGGCAGGGGGAGTGACACTGAAGCTTTCTTT
D: .; J: TRBJ2-1; V: TRBV5-1; size: .; length: 15; CDR3: CASSLDGGSYNEQFF; DNA: TGCGCCAGCAGCTTGGACGGAGGGTCCTACAATGAGCAGTTCTTC
D: .; J: TRBJ1-2; V: TRBV10-1; size: .; length: 10; CDR3: CASTNFGYTF; DNA: TGCGCCAGCACAAACTTTGGCTACACCTTC
D: TRBD1; J: TRBJ1-3; V: TRBV3-1/TRBV3-2; size: once; length: 15; CDR3: CASSLDRDSGNTIYF; DNA: TGTGCCAGCAGCCTGGACAGGGACTCTGGAAACACCATATATTTT
D: .; J: TRBJ2-3; V: TRBV25-1; size: once; length: 15; CDR3: CASSEGPLGADTQYF; DNA: TGTGCCAGCAGTGAGGGGCCCTTAGGCGCAGATACGCAGTATTTT
D: TRBD2; J: TRBJ2-1; V: TRBV5-1; size: .; length: 16; CDR3: CASSPTSGGSYNEQFF; DNA: TGCGCCAGCAGCCCGACTAGCGGGGGGTCCTACAATGAGCAGTTCTTC
D: .; J: TRBJ1-1; V: TRBV4-3; size: once; length: 13; CDR3: CASSQVGNTEAFF; DNA: TGCGCCAGCAGCCAAGTCGGGAACACTGAAGCTTTCTTT
D: TRBD1; J: TRBJ1-3; V: TRBV6-5; size: few; length: 15; CDR3: CASRPGQSSGNTIYF; DNA: TGTGCCAGCAGACCGGGACAGAGCTCTGGAAACACCATATATTTT
D: .; J: TRBJ2-7; V: TRBV11-1; size: .; length: 14; CDR3: CASSSPGQGDEQYF; DNA: TGTGCCAGCAGCTCTCCGGGACAAGGGGACGAGCAGTACTTC